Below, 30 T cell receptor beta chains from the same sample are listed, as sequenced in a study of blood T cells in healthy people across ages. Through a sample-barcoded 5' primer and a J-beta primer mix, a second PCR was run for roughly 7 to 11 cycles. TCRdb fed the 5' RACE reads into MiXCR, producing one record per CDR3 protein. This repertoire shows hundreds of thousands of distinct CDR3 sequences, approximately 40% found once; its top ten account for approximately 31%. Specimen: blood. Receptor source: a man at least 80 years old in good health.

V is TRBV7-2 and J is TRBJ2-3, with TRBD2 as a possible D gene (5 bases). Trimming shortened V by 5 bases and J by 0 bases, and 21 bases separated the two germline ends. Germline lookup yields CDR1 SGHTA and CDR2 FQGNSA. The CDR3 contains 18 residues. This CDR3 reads CASSTRTGIASSTDTQYF. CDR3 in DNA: TGTGCCAGCAGCACACGGACGGGGATCGCTTCTAGCACAGATACGCAGTATTTT.

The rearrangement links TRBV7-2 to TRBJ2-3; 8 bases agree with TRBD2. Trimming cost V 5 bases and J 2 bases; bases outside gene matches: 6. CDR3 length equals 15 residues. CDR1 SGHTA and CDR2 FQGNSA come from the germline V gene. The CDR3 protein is CASSILLADTDTQYF. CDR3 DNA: TGTGCCAGCAGCATACTACTAGCGGACACAGATACGCAGTATTTT.

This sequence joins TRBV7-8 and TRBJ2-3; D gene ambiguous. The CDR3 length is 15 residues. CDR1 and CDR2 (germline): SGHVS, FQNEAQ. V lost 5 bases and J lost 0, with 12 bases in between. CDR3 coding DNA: TGTGCCAGCAGCACCATAGTGGCTAGCACAGATACGCAGTATTTT. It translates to CASSTIVASTDTQYF.

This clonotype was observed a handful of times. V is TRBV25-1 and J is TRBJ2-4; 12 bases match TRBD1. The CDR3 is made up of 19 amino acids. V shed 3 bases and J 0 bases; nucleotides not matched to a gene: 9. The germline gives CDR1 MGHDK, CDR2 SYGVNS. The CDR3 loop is CASSEGTGGIMKAKNIQYF. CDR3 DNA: TGTGCCAGCAGTGAGGGGACAGGGGGCATAATGAAAGCCAAAAACATTCAGTACTTC.

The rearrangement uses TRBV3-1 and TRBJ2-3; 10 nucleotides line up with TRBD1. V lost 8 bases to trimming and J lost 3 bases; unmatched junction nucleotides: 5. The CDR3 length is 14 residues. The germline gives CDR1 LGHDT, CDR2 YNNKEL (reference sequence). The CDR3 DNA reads TGTGCCAGCTACAGGACAGGGGGGACAGATACGCAGTATTTT. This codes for CASYRTGGTDTQYF.

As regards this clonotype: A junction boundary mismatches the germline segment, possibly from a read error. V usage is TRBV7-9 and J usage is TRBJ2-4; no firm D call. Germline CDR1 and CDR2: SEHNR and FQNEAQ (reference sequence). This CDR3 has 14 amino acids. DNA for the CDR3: TGTGCCGGCAGCCCCATTCCCGGAGAAAACATTCAGTACTTC. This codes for CAGSPIPGENIQYF.

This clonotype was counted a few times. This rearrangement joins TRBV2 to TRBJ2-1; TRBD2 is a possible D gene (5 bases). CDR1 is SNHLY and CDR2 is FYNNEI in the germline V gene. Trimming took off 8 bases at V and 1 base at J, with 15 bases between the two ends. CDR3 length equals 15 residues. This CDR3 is CASFREPLSYNEQFF. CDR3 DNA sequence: TGTGCCAGCTTCCGGGAACCCTTGTCCTACAATGAGCAGTTCTTC.

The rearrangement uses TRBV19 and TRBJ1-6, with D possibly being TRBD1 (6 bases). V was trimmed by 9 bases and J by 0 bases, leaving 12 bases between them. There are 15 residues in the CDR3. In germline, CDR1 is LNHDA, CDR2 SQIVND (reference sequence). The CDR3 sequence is CASRGDSSYNSPLHF. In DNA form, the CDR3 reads TGTGCCAGCAGGGGCGACAGCTCCTATAATTCACCCCTCCACTTT.

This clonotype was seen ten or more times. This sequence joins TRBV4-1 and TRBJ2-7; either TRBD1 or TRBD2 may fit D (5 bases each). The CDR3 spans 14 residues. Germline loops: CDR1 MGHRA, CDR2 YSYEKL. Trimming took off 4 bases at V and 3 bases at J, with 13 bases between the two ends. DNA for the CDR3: TGCGCCAGCAGCCGCCGGGACGAGGACTACGAGCAGTACTTC. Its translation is CASSRRDEDYEQYF.

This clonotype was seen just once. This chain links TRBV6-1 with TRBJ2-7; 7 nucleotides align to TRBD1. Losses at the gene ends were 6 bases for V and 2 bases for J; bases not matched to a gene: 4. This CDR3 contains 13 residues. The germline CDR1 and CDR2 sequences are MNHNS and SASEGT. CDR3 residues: CASRGTATYEQYF. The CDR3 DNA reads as TGTGCCAGCAGAGGGACAGCCACCTACGAGCAGTACTTC.

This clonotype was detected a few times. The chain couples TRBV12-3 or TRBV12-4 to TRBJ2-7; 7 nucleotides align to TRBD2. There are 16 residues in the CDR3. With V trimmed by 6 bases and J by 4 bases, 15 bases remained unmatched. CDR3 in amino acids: CASSPAGTTLSYEQYF. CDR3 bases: TGTGCCAGCAGCCCAGCCGGGACTACTCTTTCGTACGAGCAGTACTTC.

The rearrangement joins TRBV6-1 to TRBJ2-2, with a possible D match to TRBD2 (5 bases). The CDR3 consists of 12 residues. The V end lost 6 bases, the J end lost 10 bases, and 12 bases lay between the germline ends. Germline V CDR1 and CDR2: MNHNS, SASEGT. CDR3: CASRLLEVELFF. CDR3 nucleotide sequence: TGTGCCAGCAGACTACTAGAAGTGGAGCTGTTTTTT.

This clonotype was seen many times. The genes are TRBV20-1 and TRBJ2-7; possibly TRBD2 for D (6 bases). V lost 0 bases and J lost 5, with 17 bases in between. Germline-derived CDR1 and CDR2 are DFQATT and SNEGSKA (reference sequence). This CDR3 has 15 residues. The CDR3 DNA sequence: TGCAGTGCTAGAGATCCGGGGGTCCCGGGGGACGAGCAGTACTTC. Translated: CSARDPGVPGDEQYF.

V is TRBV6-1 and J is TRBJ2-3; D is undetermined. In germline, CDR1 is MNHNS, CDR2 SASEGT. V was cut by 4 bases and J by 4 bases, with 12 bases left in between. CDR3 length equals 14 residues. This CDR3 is CASSVLIGSDTQYF. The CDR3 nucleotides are TGTGCCAGCAGTGTCCTGATTGGATCAGATACGCAGTATTTT.

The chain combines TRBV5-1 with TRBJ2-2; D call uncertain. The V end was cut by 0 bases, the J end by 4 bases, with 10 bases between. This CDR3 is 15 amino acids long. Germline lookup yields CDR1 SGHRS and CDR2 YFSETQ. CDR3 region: CASSLEHPLTGELFF. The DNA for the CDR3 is TGCGCCAGCAGCTTGGAGCATCCTCTCACCGGGGAGCTGTTTTTT.

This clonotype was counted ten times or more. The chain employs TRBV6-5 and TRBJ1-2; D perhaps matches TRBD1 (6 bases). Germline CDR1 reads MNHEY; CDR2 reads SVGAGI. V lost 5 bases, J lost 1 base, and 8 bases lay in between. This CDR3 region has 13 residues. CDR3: CASSKDSNYGYTF. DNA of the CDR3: TGTGCCAGCAGTAAGGACAGTAACTATGGCTACACCTTC.

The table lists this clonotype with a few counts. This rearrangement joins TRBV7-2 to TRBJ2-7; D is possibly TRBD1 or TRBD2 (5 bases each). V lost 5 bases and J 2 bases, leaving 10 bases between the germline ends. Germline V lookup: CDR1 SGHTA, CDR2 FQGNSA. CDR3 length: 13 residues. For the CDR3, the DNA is TGTGCCAGCAGCCAAGGGACCACCTACGAGCAGTACTTC. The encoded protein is CASSQGTTYEQYF. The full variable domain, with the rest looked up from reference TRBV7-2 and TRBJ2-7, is GAGVSQSPSNKVTEKGKDVELRCDPISGHTALYWYRQSLGQGLEFLIYFQGNSAPDKSGLPSDRFSAERTGGSVSTLTIQRTQQEDSAVYLCASSQGTTYEQYFGPGTRLTVT.

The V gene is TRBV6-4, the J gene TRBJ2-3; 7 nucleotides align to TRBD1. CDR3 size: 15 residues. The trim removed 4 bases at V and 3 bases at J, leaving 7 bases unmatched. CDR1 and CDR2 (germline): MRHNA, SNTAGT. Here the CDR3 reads CASSALGTETDTQYF. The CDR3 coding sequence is TGTGCCAGCAGTGCCCTCGGGACAGAAACAGATACGCAGTATTTT.

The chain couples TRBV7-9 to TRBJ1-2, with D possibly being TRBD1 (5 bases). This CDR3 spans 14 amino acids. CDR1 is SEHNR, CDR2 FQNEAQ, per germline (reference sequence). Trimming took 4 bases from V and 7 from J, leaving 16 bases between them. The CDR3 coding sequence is TGTGCCAGCAGCTCAGAGGGGAAGCTCGGTGGCTACACCTTC. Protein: CASSSEGKLGGYTF.

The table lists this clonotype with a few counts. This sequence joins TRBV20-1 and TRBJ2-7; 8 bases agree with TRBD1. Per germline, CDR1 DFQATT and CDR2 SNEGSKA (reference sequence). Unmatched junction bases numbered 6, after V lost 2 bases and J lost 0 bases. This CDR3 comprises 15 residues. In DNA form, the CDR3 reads TGCAGTGCTAGAACAGGGGGACATAGCTCCTACGAGCAGTACTTC. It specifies CSARTGGHSSYEQYF.

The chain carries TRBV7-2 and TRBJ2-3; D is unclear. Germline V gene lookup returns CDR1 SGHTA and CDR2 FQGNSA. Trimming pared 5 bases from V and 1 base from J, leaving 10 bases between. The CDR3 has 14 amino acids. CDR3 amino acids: CASSPRWGTDTQYF. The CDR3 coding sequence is TGTGCCAGCAGCCCGCGGTGGGGCACAGATACGCAGTATTTT.

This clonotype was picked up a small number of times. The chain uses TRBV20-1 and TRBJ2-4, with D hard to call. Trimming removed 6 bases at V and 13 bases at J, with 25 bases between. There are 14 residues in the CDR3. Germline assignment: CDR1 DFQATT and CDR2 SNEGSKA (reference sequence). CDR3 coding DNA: TGCAGTGCCCTTCATCGTCTCCTAAAGTCGGAGCAGTACTTC. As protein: CSALHRLLKSEQYF.

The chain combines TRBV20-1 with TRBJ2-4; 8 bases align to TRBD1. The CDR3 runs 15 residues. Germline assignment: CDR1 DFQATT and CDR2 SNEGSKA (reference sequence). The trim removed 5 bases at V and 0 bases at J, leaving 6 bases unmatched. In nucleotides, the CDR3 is TGCAGTGCTCGGACAGGGACTCTAGCCAAAAACATTCAGTACTTC. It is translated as CSARTGTLAKNIQYF.

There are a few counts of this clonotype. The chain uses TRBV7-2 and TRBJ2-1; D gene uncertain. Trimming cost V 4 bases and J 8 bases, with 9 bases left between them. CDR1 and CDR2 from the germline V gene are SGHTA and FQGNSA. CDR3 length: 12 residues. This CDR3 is CASSSSPYEQFF. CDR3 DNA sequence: TGTGCCAGCAGCTCTAGTCCCTATGAGCAGTTCTTC.

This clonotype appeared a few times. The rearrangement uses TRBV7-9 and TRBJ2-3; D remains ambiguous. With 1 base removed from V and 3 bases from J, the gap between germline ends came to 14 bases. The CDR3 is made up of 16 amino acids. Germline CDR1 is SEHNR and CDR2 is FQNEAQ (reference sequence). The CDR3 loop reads CASSLVATLGTDTQYF. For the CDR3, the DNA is TGTGCCAGCAGCTTAGTGGCTACTTTAGGAACAGATACGCAGTATTTT. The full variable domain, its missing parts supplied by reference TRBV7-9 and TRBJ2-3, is DTGVSQNPRHKITKRGQNVTFRCDPISEHNRLYWYRQTLGQGPEFLTYFQNEAQLEKSRLLSDRFSAERPKGSFSTLEIQRTEQGDSAMYLCASSLVATLGTDTQYFGPGTRLTVL.

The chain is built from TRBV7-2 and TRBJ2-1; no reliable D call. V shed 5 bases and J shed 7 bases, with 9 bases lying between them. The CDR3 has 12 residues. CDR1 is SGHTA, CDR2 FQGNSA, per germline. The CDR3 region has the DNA TGTGCCAGCAGCCGTTACGGAAATGAGCAGTTCTTC. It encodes CASSRYGNEQFF.

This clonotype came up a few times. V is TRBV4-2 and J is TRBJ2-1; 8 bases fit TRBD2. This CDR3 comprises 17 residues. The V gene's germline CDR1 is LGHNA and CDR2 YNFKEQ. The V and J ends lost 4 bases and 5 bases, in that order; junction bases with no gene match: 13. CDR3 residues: CASSLLLASGGNNEQFF. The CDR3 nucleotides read TGTGCCAGCAGCCTCCTCCTGGCCAGCGGGGGAAACAATGAGCAGTTCTTC.

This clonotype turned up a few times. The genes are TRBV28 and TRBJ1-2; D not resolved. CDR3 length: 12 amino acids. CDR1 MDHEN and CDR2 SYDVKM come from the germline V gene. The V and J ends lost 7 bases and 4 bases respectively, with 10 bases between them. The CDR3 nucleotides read TGTGCCAGCATAAATGCAGGCTATGGCTACACCTTC. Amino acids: CASINAGYGYTF.

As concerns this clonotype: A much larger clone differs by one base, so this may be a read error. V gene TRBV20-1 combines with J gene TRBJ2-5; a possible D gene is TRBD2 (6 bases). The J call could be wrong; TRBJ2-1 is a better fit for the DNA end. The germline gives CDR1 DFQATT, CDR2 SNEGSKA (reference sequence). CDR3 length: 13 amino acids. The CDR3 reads CSAWTGDQETQFF. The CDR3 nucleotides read TGCAGTGCTTGGACGGGGGATCAAGAGACCCAGTTCTTC.

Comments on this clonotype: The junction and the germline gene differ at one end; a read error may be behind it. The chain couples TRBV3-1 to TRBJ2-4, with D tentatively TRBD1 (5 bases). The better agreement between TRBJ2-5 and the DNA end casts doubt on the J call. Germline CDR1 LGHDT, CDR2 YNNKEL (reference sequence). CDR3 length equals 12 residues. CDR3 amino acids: CAGSQGQRTQYF. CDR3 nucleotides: TGTGCCGGCAGCCAAGGACAAAGGACCCAGTACTTC.